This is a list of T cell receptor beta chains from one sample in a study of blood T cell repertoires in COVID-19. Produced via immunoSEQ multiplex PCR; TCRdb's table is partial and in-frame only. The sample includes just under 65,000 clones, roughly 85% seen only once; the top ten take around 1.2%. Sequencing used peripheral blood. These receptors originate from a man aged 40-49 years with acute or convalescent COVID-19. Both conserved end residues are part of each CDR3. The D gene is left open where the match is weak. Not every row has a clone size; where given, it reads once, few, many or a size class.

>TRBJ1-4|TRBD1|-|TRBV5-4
CASSLQGVREKLFF
TGTGCCAGCAGCTTGCAGGGGGTTCGTGAAAAACTGTTTTTT
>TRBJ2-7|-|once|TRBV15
CATSREAVSSYEQYF
TGTGCCACCAGCAGAGAGGCAGTTTCCTCCTACGAGCAGTACTTC
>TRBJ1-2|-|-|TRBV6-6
CASSIGESGYTF
TGTGCCAGCAGTATAGGGGAATCTGGCTACACCTTC
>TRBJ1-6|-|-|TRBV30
CAWSRGQDNSPLHF
TGTGCCTGGAGTCGCGGGCAGGATAATTCACCCCTCCACTTT
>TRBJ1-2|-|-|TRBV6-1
CASSEFGGVNYGYTF
TGTGCCAGCAGTGAGTTCGGAGGGGTTAACTATGGCTACACCTTC
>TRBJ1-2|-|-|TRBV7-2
CASSLSGESNYGYTF
TGTGCCAGCAGCCTCTCAGGGGAGTCTAACTATGGCTACACCTTC
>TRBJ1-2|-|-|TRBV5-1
CASSLDGGAYGYTF
TGCGCCAGCAGCTTGGACGGGGGTGCCTATGGCTACACCTTC
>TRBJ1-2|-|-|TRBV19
CASSNSGGRTWNGGYTF
TGTGCCAGTAGTAATAGTGGTGGACGGACATGGAATGGGGGCTACACCTTC
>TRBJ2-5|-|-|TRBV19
CASSISGVVETQYF
TGTGCCAGTAGTATATCAGGGGTGGTAGAGACCCAGTACTTC
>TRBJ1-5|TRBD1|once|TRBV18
CASSPTGLNQPQHF
TGTGCCAGCTCACCGACAGGGCTCAATCAGCCCCAGCATTTT
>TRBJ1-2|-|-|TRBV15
CATSRDQMGAPGYTF
TGTGCCACCAGCAGAGATCAGATGGGGGCGCCAGGCTACACCTTC
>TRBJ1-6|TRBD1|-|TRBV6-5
CASRYTGDSPLHF
TGTGCCAGCAGATATACAGGGGATTCACCCCTCCACTTT
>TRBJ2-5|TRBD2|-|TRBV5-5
CASSPAGGQETQYF
TGTGCCAGCAGCCCGGCGGGGGGTCAAGAGACCCAGTACTTC
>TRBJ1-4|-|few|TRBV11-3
CASSPGEKLFF
TGTGCCAGCAGTCCGGGGGAAAAACTGTTTTTT